The sequence of this T cell receptor (beta chain) was determined in a study of CD8+CD57+ T cells in acquired aplastic anemia. Looking at the study overall: Recorded DNA amounts for sorted CD4+ and CD8+ cells had an average of roughly 3.4 ug. Notes on the study in general: Approximately 28 CD8+ CDR3 sequences were shared between patients and controls.

By flow cytometry, patients selected for sequencing had shown an expansion of CD8+CD57+ cells. With no exception, the patients had severe acquired aplastic anemia. The template for TCR beta VDJ and CDR3 sequence profiling was genomic DNA. TCRdb re-called the reads with MiXCR, one entry per CDR3 protein. The sample lists about 200,000 distinct CDR3 sequences, about 62% occurring once. With respect to this clonotype: Its antigen is not identified.

The CDR3 totals 14 residues. The germline CDR1 and CDR2 sequences are DFQATT and SNEGSKA (reference sequence). V was clipped by 3 bases and J by 9 bases, with 18 bases between them. V is TRBV20-1 and J is TRBJ2-1, with a tentative D call TRBD1 (5 bases). Sample: sorted CD4+, CD8+, or CD8+CD57+ T cells (not recorded which) from PBMCs. The clonotype comes from a human donor with aplastic anemia. The CDR3 reads CSASHQGARGEQFF. CDR3 nucleotides: TGCAGTGCTAGTCATCAAGGGGCGCGAGGTGAGCAGTTCTTC.